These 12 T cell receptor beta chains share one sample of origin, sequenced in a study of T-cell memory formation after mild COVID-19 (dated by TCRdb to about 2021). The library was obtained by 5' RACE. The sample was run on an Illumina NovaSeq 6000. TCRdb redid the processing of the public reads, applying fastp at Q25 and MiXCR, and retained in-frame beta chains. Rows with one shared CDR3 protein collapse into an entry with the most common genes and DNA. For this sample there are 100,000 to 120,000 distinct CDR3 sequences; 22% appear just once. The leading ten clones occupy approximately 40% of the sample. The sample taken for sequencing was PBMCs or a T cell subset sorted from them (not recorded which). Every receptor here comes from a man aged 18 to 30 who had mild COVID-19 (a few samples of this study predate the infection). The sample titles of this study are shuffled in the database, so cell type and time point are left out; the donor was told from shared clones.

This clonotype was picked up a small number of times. The CDR3: CASSGTVQETQYF. The CDR3 DNA reads TGTGCCAGCAGCGGGACAGTTCAAGAGACCCAGTACTTC. The V and J genes are TRBV7-6 and TRBJ2-5; 7 bases agree with TRBD1. The CDR3 length is 13 residues. The ends lost 5 bases at V and 2 bases at J; junction bases unmatched: 2. CDR1 is SGHVS and CDR2 is FNYEAQ in the germline V gene.

The CDR3 DNA follows: TGTGCCATCAGTGAGAACGGAGGGGAGAGGGCCACTGAAGCTTTCTTT. Amino acid sequence: CAISENGGERATEAFF. The chain carries TRBV10-3 and TRBJ1-1, with D possibly being TRBD1 (5 bases). V was shortened by 2 bases and J by 4 bases, with 17 bases between the two germline ends. This CDR3 is 16 amino acids long. Germline V gene lookup returns CDR1 ENHRY and CDR2 SYGVKD.

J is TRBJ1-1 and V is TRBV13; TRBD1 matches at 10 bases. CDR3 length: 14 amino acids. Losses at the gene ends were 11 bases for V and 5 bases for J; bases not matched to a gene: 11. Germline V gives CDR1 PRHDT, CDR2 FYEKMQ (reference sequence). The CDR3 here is CASLPGQGSTEAFF. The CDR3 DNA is TGTGCCTCACTCCCGGGACAGGGGAGTACTGAAGCTTTCTTT.

The DNA for the CDR3 is TGCAGTGCTAGAGATCGACAGGGGCCCTACAATGAGCAGTTCTTC. Translated, it gives CSARDRQGPYNEQFF. This chain joins TRBV20-1 and TRBJ2-1; TRBD1 matches at 8 bases. After removal of 0 bases from V and 2 bases from J, the junction contained 3 bases not matched to a gene. The CDR3 is made up of 15 amino acids. Germline loops: CDR1 DFQATT, CDR2 SNEGSKA (reference sequence).

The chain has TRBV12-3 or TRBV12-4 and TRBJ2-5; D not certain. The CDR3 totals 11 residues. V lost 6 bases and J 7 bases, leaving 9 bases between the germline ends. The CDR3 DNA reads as TGTGCCAGCAGCCAAACAAGGACCCAGTACTTC. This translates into CASSQTRTQYF.

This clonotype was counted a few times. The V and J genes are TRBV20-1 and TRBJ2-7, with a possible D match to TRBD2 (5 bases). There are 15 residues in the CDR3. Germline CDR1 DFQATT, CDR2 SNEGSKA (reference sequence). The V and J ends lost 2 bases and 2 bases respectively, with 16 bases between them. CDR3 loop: CSARSVSGFPYEQYF. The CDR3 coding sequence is TGCAGTGCTAGATCGGTGTCGGGGTTTCCCTACGAGCAGTACTTC.

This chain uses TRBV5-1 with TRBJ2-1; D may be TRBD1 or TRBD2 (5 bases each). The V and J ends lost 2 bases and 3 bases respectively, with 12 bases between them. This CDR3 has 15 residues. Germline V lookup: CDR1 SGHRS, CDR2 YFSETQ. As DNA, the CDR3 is TGCGCCAGCAGCTTTGGGGGAGTGGGCTACAATGAGCAGTTCTTC. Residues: CASSFGGVGYNEQFF.

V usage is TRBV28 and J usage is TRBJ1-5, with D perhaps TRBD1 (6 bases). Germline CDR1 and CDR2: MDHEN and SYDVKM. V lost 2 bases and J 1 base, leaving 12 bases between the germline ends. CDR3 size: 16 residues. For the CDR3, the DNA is TGTGCCAGCAGTTTAGGCAGGGGTCTCAGCAATCAGCCCCAGCATTTT. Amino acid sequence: CASSLGRGLSNQPQHF.

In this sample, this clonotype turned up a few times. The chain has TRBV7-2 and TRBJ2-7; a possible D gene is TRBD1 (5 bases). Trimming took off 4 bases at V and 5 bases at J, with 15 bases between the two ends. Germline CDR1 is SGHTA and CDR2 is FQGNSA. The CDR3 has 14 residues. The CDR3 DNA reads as TGTGCCAGCAGCTGGGCAGGGATTGACGACGAGCAGTACTTC. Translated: CASSWAGIDDEQYF.

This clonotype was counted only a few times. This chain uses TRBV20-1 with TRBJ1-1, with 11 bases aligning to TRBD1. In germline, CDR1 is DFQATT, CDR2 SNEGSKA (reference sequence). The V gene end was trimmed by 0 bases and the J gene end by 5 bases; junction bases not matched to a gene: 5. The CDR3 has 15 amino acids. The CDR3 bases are TGCAGTGCTAGAGACCAGGACAGGGGGCCTACTGAAGCTTTCTTT. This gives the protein CSARDQDRGPTEAFF.

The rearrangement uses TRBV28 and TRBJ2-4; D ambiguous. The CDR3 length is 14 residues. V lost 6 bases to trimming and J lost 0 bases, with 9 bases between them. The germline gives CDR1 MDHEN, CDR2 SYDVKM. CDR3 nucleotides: TGTGCCAGCAGGGGGATAGTAGCCAAAAACATTCAGTACTTC. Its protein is CASRGIVAKNIQYF.

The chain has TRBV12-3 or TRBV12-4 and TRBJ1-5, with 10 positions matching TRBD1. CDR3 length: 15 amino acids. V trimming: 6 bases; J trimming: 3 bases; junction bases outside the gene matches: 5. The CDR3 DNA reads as TGTGCCAGCAGCCGGACAGGGGGTTACAATCAGCCCCAGCATTTT. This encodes CASSRTGGYNQPQHF.